This TCR beta chain was sequenced in a study of control samples from healthy donors and cancer patients. The V end was cut by 2 bases, the J end by 8 bases, with 8 bases between. Germline V gives CDR1 KGHDR, CDR2 SFDVKD. CDR3 length equals 12 residues. Assay: immunoSEQ multiplex PCR; the TCRdb copy retains only in-frame clones and omits some. The sample records about 140,000 clones, 94% being singletons. The chain joins TRBV24-1 to TRBJ1-2; TRBD1 might be the D (5 bases). Specimen: blood. This receptor was taken from a man between 35 and 55 years old in good health. The DNA for the CDR3 is TGTGCCACCAGTGATTGGGGCGGGGGCTACACCTTC. Translating it yields CATSDWGGGYTF.